The 14 T cell receptor beta chains given below trace back to one sample, sequenced in a study of cytomegalovirus exposure and HLA in healthy donors. With 60 Vbeta and 13 Jbeta primers, the PCR was carried out. Profiling relied on immunoSEQ multiplex PCR, and the TCRdb table lists in-frame clones only, not all of them. The sample carries 150,000 to 200,000 clones, approximately 62% recorded once. Material for sequencing was PBMCs. The source is a man aged 45-60 years in good health and CMV-seronegative.

The J gene is TRBJ1-1, the V gene TRBV7-8; D uncertain. Looked up from germline, CDR1 is SGHVS and CDR2 is FQNEAQ. With 5 bases removed from V and 4 bases from J, the gap between germline ends came to 17 bases. The CDR3 totals 15 residues. The CDR3 spells CASSPAGNSGTEAFF. DNA of the CDR3: TGTGCCAGCAGCCCAGCCGGGAATAGTGGCACTGAAGCTTTCTTT.

This clone has more than one count but fewer than ten. This rearrangement joins TRBV2 to TRBJ1-3; no clear D. CDR1 is SNHLY and CDR2 is FYNNEI in the germline V gene. The length of the CDR3 is 13 residues. The germline V and J ends were trimmed by 7 bases and 1 base, with 8 bases remaining between them. The CDR3 loop is CASKAGSGNTIYF. For the CDR3, the DNA is TGTGCCAGCAAAGCAGGTTCTGGAAACACCATATATTTT.

This clone was counted only a few times. This CDR3 reads CASKNPGQGPGNTIYF. The DNA for the CDR3 is TGTGCCAGCAAGAACCCGGGACAGGGGCCTGGAAACACCATATATTTT. V is TRBV11-2 and J is TRBJ1-3, with TRBD1 matching 10 bases. Germline-derived CDR1 and CDR2 are SGHAT and FQNNGV. The CDR3 sequence is 16 residues long. With 7 bases clipped from V and 2 bases from J, the junction kept 8 bases outside the gene matches.

The rearrangement uses TRBV2 and TRBJ1-3; 7 positions agree with TRBD1. Germline values: CDR1 SNHLY, CDR2 FYNNEI. V dropped 2 bases and J dropped 0; count of bases not matched to a gene: 13. CDR3 length: 19 amino acids. In DNA, the CDR3 is TGTGCCAGCAGTGAACGGGCAGGGGGACTCGACTTCTCTGGAAACACCATATATTTT. This gives the protein CASSERAGGLDFSGNTIYF.

This sequence joins TRBV29-1 and TRBJ1-4; D not certain. From germline, CDR1 is SQVTM and CDR2 ANQGSEA. Trimming removed 5 bases from V and 0 bases from J, with 13 bases in between. This CDR3 is 15 amino acids long. The CDR3 sequence: CSVRTSTATNEKLFF. DNA for the CDR3: TGCAGCGTTAGAACCTCTACGGCAACTAATGAAAAACTGTTTTTT.

This clone was counted only a few times. The chain couples TRBV7-6 to TRBJ2-7; TRBD1 matches at 7 bases. The germline V gene encodes CDR1 SGHVS and CDR2 FNYEAQ. The J segment lost 0 bases and the V segment lost 1 base, leaving 6 bases of the junction unmatched. The CDR3 has 16 amino acids. The CDR3 loop is CASSLGTGADSYEQYF. For the CDR3, the DNA is TGTGCCAGCAGCTTAGGTACAGGGGCAGACTCCTACGAGCAGTACTTC.

This clone showed up just a few times. The rearrangement links TRBV5-1 to TRBJ2-2; TRBD2 is a possible D gene (6 bases). The CDR3 runs 16 residues. V was clipped by 0 bases and J by 1 base, with 10 bases between them. The germline V gene has CDR1 SGHRS and CDR2 YFSETQ. This CDR3 reads CASSLEGGVNTGELFF. The DNA of the CDR3 is TGCGCCAGCAGCTTGGAGGGCGGGGTGAACACCGGGGAGCTGTTTTTT.

The chain combines TRBV6-5 with TRBJ2-3; 10 nucleotides match TRBD2. Losses at the gene ends were 4 bases for V and 3 bases for J; bases not matched to a gene: 7. The CDR3 covers 16 residues. CDR1 and CDR2 from the germline V gene are MNHEY and SVGAGI. CDR3 protein: CASSSQAGGRTDTQYF. The DNA for the CDR3 is TGTGCCAGCAGTTCCCAAGCGGGGGGGCGGACAGATACGCAGTATTTT.

A few counts support this clone. This rearrangement joins TRBV7-9 to TRBJ1-5, with a weak D call TRBD1 (6 bases). CDR1 and CDR2 (germline): SEHNR, FQNEAQ (reference sequence). V shed 5 bases and J shed 2 bases, with 22 bases lying between them. The CDR3 totals 18 residues. CDR3 protein: CASSPLTAVRQGNQPQHF. The CDR3 nucleotides are TGTGCCAGCAGCCCACTTACCGCCGTCAGACAGGGCAATCAGCCCCAGCATTTT.

This clone was seen just once. This chain uses TRBV15 with TRBJ1-2; TRBD1 is a possible D gene (6 bases). Trimming shortened V by 1 base and J by 11 bases, and 20 bases separated the two germline ends. The CDR3 sequence is 15 residues long. Germline V CDR1 and CDR2: LNHNV, YYDKDF (reference sequence). The CDR3 DNA reads TGTGCCACCAGCAGAGCTCCGTCGGGGGGCGGAGGTTACACCTTC. It is translated as CATSRAPSGGGGYTF.

The chain joins TRBV18 to TRBJ2-3, with D possibly TRBD1 on 5 matching bases. Germline assignment: CDR1 KGHSH and CDR2 LQKENI. The CDR3 is made up of 15 amino acids. Deletions cut 0 bases from V and 0 bases from J, with 7 bases between. The DNA of the CDR3 is TGTGCCAGCTCACCACCAGGGGTTAGCACAGATACGCAGTATTTT. Translated, it gives CASSPPGVSTDTQYF.

The gene calls are TRBV7-3 and TRBJ2-7, with D possibly TRBD2 on 6 matching bases. With 1 base removed from V and 7 bases from J, the gap between germline ends came to 14 bases. The CDR3 covers 14 residues. CDR1 SGHTA and CDR2 FQGTGA come from the germline V gene. This chain's CDR3 is CASSLNGGMSEQYF. For the CDR3, the DNA is TGTGCCAGCAGCTTAAACGGGGGAATGTCGGAGCAGTACTTC. Variable domain in full (rest from reference TRBV7-3 and TRBJ2-7): GAGVSQTPSNKVTEKGKYVELRCDPISGHTALYWYRQSLGQGPEFLIYFQGTGAADDSGLPNDRFFAVRPEGSVSTLKIQRTERGDSAVYLCASSLNGGMSEQYFGPGTRLTVT.

There are a few counts of this clone. J is TRBJ2-3 and V is TRBV5-8; D is uncertain. V was clipped by 3 bases and J by 10 bases, with 15 bases between them. The CDR3 spans 13 residues. CDR1 and CDR2 (germline): SGHTS, YDEGEE. The CDR3 loop reads CASSSSPALSQYF. DNA of the CDR3: TGTGCCAGCAGCTCCTCACCTGCCCTATCGCAGTATTTT.

DNA of the CDR3: TGTGCCAGCAGGGCTAGCGGGGGGTTGGGGGAGACCCAGTACTTC. Protein sequence: CASRASGGLGETQYF. The chain links TRBV6-1 to TRBJ2-5, with 11 bases identical to TRBD2. The CDR3 has 15 amino acids. The J segment lost 5 bases and the V segment lost 6 bases, leaving 8 bases of the junction unmatched. Germline V gene sequence: CDR1 MNHNS, CDR2 SASEGT.